This T cell receptor (beta chain) was observed in a study of OX40 agonist ivuxolimab in advanced cancers. Germline V gene lookup returns CDR1 SGHDT and CDR2 YYEEEE. Between the trimmed V and J ends, which lost 1 base and 2 bases, there was a span of 14 bases. The CDR3 spans 16 residues. Profiling relied on immunoSEQ multiplex PCR, and the TCRdb table lists in-frame clones only, not all of them. In the table there are around 56,000 clones, roughly four fifths of which are singletons. Sequenced here: CD4+ or CD8+ T cells sorted from blood, sampled in a trial of the OX40 agonist ivuxolimab. The V and J genes are TRBV5-6 and TRBJ2-3; possible D gene TRBD2, 7 bases. The clonotype was recovered from an adult with an advanced solid tumor such as melanoma, head and neck, liver or kidney cancer. CDR3 in amino acids: CASSLFAGAITDTQYF. The CDR3 DNA is TGTGCCAGCAGCTTGTTTGCGGGGGCCATCACAGATACGCAGTATTTT.